Sequencing of this T cell receptor beta chain was carried out in a study of early T cells in non-severe SARS-CoV-2 infection (dated by TCRdb to about 2021). As for the study more broadly: Because TCR sequencing was done on bulk RNA from unsorted whole blood, the alpha and beta chains could not be paired.

Regarding this clonotype: Its antigen has not been determined. Per-base qualities were not stored, and no clone one base away is much larger.

The library was obtained by 5' RACE. TCRdb shows the sequencer as NextSeq 500. To correct for sequencing error and PCR bias, the TCR library protocol tagged individual cDNA molecules with unique molecular identifiers. TCR alpha and beta chains were both sequenced, and the abundances of alpha and beta sequences in each sample were closely correlated with each other. As for the authors' bioinformatics: Decombinator V4 was used to annotate the V gene, J gene and CDR3 of the TCR sequences. Expanded TCRs were defined as changing significantly between any two time points under a Poisson model with p below 0.0001. TCR abundances were normalised to the total number of TCRs sequenced per sample and expressed as counts per million. VDJdb, accessed on 1 November 2021, was searched for TCRs annotated for CMV, EBV and SARS-CoV-2, and TCRs annotated for more than one antigen were excluded. The raw public data were reprocessed by TCRdb itself: fastp quality trimming at Q25, MiXCR clonotype calling, in-frame beta chains only. Every CDR3 protein is listed once, alongside the most common genes and DNA of its rows. The V and J calls, along with clone size, are taken from TCRdb and not from the paper's own processing. The sample includes tens of thousands of distinct CDR3 sequences, with around 12% observed a single time. The top ten clones comprise around 4.6% of the sample.

Study-level results and caveats: VDJdb matching was skewed toward anti-spike CD8 responses, so virus-specific expansions were likely underestimated and private and CD4 specificities were missed.

The study was a case-control design nested within a healthcare worker cohort in London, UK, with weekly nasopharyngeal swab PCR tests and blood sampling. Healthcare workers were recruited during the week of the UK lockdown, between 23 and 31 March 2020, and followed weekly for up to roughly 15 weeks. The sequenced sample consisted of whole blood. This clonotype was obtained from an adult who was a healthcare worker with PCR-confirmed SARS-CoV-2 infection or an uninfected control (not recorded which).

The sequenced DNA is TGTGCCAGTAGTAATTCACAGGGACGCTCTGGGGCCAACGTCCTGACTTTC. Its translation is CASSNSQGRSGANVLTF. In this chain, TRBV19 is recombined with TRBJ2-6; perhaps TRBD1 is the D gene, with 6 bases matching. Per the germline V gene (reference sequence), LNHDA is the CDR1 and SQIVND is the CDR2. A distance of 13 bases separates the germline ends of V and J, which lose 4 bases and 0 bases respectively. The cysteine opens and the phenylalanine closes a CDR3 of 17 amino acids. Just CDR3 DNA is preserved here, 51 bases in frame from base 1. With all but the CDR3 taken from the reference TRBV19 and TRBJ2-6 genes, the full variable domain is: DGGITQSPKYLFRKEGQNVTLSCEQNLNHDAMYWYRQDPGQGLRLIYYSQIVNDFQKGDIAEGYSVSREKKESFPLTVTSAQKNPTAFYLCASSNSQGRSGANVLTFGAGSRLTVL.